Listed below are T cell receptor beta chains from one sample, sequenced in a study of control samples from healthy donors and cancer patients. The repertoire was sequenced with immunoSEQ multiplex PCR; TCRdb's copy has only in-frame clones and lacks some. The table has about 81,000 clones, about 94% seen once; the top ten hold approximately 4.8%. The sample consisted of blood. The source of these receptors is a woman under 30 in good health. CDR3s include the opening cysteine and the closing phenylalanine or tryptophan. D genes are given only for firm matches. Size is omitted from some rows. Given values are once, few, many or a class for expanded clones.

d_call | j_call | v_call | clone_size | cdr3_nt | cdr3_aa
. | TRBJ1-2 | TRBV27 | . | TGTGCCAGCAGAAAGGACATCTTTAATGGCTACACCTTC | CASRKDIFNGYTF
TRBD1 | TRBJ2-7 | TRBV28 | once | TGTGCCATCACGGGACAGGGAGTCTACGAGCAGTACTTC | CAITGQGVYEQYF
. | TRBJ2-7 | TRBV6-5 | . | TGTGCCAGCAGTTACTCATGGGGAATTGCCTACGAGCAGTACTTC | CASSYSWGIAYEQYF
TRBD1 | TRBJ2-7 | TRBV15 | . | TGTGCCACCAGCGGGACAGCTTTCGAGCAGTACTTC | CATSGTAFEQYF
. | TRBJ2-5 | TRBV4-2 | . | TGTGCCAGCAGCCAGCTCGGGGGCTTGAACCAAGAGACCCAGTACTTC | CASSQLGGLNQETQYF
TRBD1 | TRBJ1-2 | TRBV27 | . | TGTGCCAGCAGTTACCGACAGGGGACTTATGGCTACACCTTC | CASSYRQGTYGYTF
. | TRBJ2-7 | TRBV7-2 | . | TGTGCCAGCAGCCAATACTACGAGCAGTACTTC | CASSQYYEQYF
. | TRBJ2-6 | TRBV3-1/TRBV3-2 | . | TGTGCCAGCAGCCAACAACTCGTCTCTGGGGCCAACGTCCTGACTTTC | CASSQQLVSGANVLTF
TRBD1 | TRBJ2-7 | TRBV5-1 | . | TGCGCCAGCAGCTTCACCGGGACAGGTGAATACGAGCAGTACTTC | CASSFTGTGEYEQYF
. | TRBJ2-7 | TRBV9 | . | TGTGCCAGCAGCCCTAGAGGGTCCGGAGGGTTCTACGAGCAGTACTTC | CASSPRGSGGFYEQYF
. | TRBJ1-1 | TRBV4-2 | . | TGTGCCAGCAGCCACCCACGGACACGTAGCACTGAAGCTTTCTTT | CASSHPRTRSTEAFF
. | TRBJ1-6 | TRBV7-8 | few | TGTGCCAGCAGCCCGACCGGGCGAGGGACTTCACCCCTCCACTTT | CASSPTGRGTSPLHF
. | TRBJ2-5 | TRBV29-1 | . | TGCAGCGTAATACCGAACCAGGGAGGATGGGAGACCCAGTACTTC | CSVIPNQGGWETQYF
TRBD1 | TRBJ1-2 | TRBV9 | . | TGTGCCAGCAGGACAGGGGACAATGGCTACACCTTC | CASRTGDNGYTF
TRBD1 | TRBJ1-5 | TRBV28 | . | TGTGCCAGCAGGACAGGGAATCAGCCCCAGCATTTT | CASRTGNQPQHF
TRBD1 | TRBJ1-6 | TRBV3-1/TRBV3-2 | . | TGTGCCAGCAGCCAGGTGGCAGGGGGCGAGTATTCACCCCTCCACTTT | CASSQVAGGEYSPLHF
TRBD2 | TRBJ2-2 | TRBV7-8 | . | TGTGCCAGCAGCTTAGATAGCGGGGGATTTTCCGGGGAGCTGTTTTTT | CASSLDSGGFSGELFF
TRBD2 | TRBJ2-7 | TRBV5-1 | . | TGCGCCAGCAGCTTGGGGCTAGCGGAGATCTACGAGCAGTACTTC | CASSLGLAEIYEQYF
. | TRBJ1-2 | TRBV10-1 | once | TGCGCCAGCAGTGCGACCATCGGAGAGTATGGCTACACCTTC | CASSATIGEYGYTF
TRBD1 | TRBJ2-7 | TRBV10-3 | . | TGTGCCATCAATCGGGACAGGGCCTACGAGCAGTACTTC | CAINRDRAYEQYF
. | TRBJ1-6 | TRBV11-2 | . | TGTGCCAGCAGCTCTGACGGGGCTTTCTATAATTCACCCCTCCACTTT | CASSSDGAFYNSPLHF
. | TRBJ2-7 | TRBV29-1 | . | TGCAGCGTTGTCGTCACCGACTACGAGCAGTACTTC | CSVVVTDYEQYF
. | TRBJ2-7 | TRBV3-1/TRBV3-2 | . | TGTGCCAGCAGCCAAGGCTACTCCTACGAGCAGTACTTC | CASSQGYSYEQYF
TRBD1 | TRBJ1-1 | TRBV18 | . | TGTGCCAGCTCACAAGAGACACAGGGGATGAACACTGAAGCTTTCTTT | CASSQETQGMNTEAFF
. | TRBJ1-1 | TRBV16 | once | TGTGCCAGCAGCCAATCAGGGAACACTGAAGCTTTCTTT | CASSQSGNTEAFF
. | TRBJ1-3 | TRBV11-2 | . | TGTGCCAGCAGCTTAGTGGGGGGAAGGAGCACCATATATTTT | CASSLVGGRSTIYF
. | TRBJ2-6 | TRBV3-1/TRBV3-2 | . | TGTGCCAGCAGCCAAGATCGGGGCCCAGGGGCCAACGTCCTGACTTTC | CASSQDRGPGANVLTF
. | TRBJ2-3 | TRBV9 | . | TGTGCCAGCACCTTCCACCCTAAAACAGGGTTAACAGATACGCAGTATTTT | CASTFHPKTGLTDTQYF
. | TRBJ1-1 | TRBV5-1 | . | TGCGCCAGCAGCTCCGGATTGGACGTGAACACTGAAGCTTTCTTT | CASSSGLDVNTEAFF
. | TRBJ1-2 | TRBV28 | . | TGTGCCAGCAGTTTATCCCGTATTAACTATGGCTACACCTTC | CASSLSRINYGYTF
. | TRBJ2-1 | TRBV15 | . | TGTGCCACCAGCTCAAAGGTCGGTGGGACCCCCGGAGGCCGGCAGTTCTTC | CATSSKVGGTPGGRQFF
. | TRBJ1-2 | TRBV28 | . | TGTGCCAGCAGAGATACTCAACGGGGCTCAGGTCACTATGGCTACACCTTC | CASRDTQRGSGHYGYTF
. | TRBJ2-7 | TRBV11-2 | . | TGTGCCAGCAGCTTAGAGCTATCTAGTACCCTATACGAGCAGTACTTC | CASSLELSSTLYEQYF
. | TRBJ2-7 | TRBV18 | . | TGTGCCAGCTCACCGGCCCAGGTGGGGATTGCATCCGAGCAGTACTTC | CASSPAQVGIASEQYF
. | TRBJ1-2 | TRBV28 | . | TGTGCCAGCAGTTTTCCTCAGGGGAGCAACTATGGCTACACCTTC | CASSFPQGSNYGYTF
. | TRBJ1-1 | TRBV6-2/TRBV6-3 | . | TGTGCCAGCAGTACCATTTGGGTGGACACTGAAGCTTTCTTT | CASSTIWVDTEAFF
. | TRBJ1-6 | TRBV5-1 | . | TGCGCCAGCAGCTTGGACGCAAATAATTCACCCCTCCACTTT | CASSLDANNSPLHF